The entry below gives a single TCR beta chain sequence along with its context. Its antigen is unknown. This record belongs to a study of CD8 T cells in Susac syndrome. Whole-study results and caveats: It was acknowledged in the study that its TCR sequencing and HLA analysis involved a relatively small number of individuals.

Random hexamers primed reverse transcription of about 0.5 to 1 ug RNA. immunoSEQ multiplex PCR amplified TCR beta CDR3 across 54 Vbeta, 13 Jbeta. From the immunoSEQ multiplex PCR reads, TCRdb called clonotypes with MiXCR, one entry per CDR3 protein. The profile covers roughly 180,000 distinct CDR3 sequences, with roughly 92% appearing a single time and about 0.088% taken by the ten largest. Sequencing of TCR beta was performed on blood CD8+ and CD4+ T cells. Negative isolation yielded the CD8+ and CD4+ T cells, while FACS enriched the TEMRA cells. Germline V CDR1 and CDR2: MNHNS, SASEGT. The CDR3 is 17 amino acids. The junction had 5 bases not matched to a gene; V was cut back by 4 bases and J by 2 bases.

The V gene is TRBV6-1, the J gene TRBJ2-6; 10 nucleotides agree with TRBD1. The sequenced sample consisted of CD4+ T cells from PBMCs. The sequence was obtained from a human donor with multiple sclerosis. CDR3 in amino acids: CASSAGTGDPGANVLTF. CDR3 nucleotides: TGTGCCAGCAGTGCCGGGACAGGGGACCCTGGGGCCAACGTCCTGACTTTC.